These 27 T cell receptor beta chains share one sample of origin, sequenced in a study of cytomegalovirus exposure and HLA in healthy donors. A multiplex PCR was run with 60 Vbeta primers and 13 Jbeta primers. Repertoires were generated with immunoSEQ multiplex PCR, while TCRdb's copy carries only in-frame clones and drops some. Among about 160,000 clones listed, 75% to 85% were seen once. The material sequenced was PBMCs. The receptor set was obtained from a girl aged 2 to 9 in good health and CMV-seropositive.

V usage is TRBV4-1 and J usage is TRBJ1-2, with 7 nucleotides matching TRBD1. CDR3 length: 15 residues. Germline CDR1 is MGHRA and CDR2 is YSYEKL. The trim removed 1 base at V and 8 bases at J, leaving 10 bases unmatched. The CDR3 region has the DNA TGCGCCAGCAGCCAAGCCGCCGACAGGGTGGGAGGCTACACCTTC. This translates into CASSQAADRVGGYTF.

The chain employs TRBV11-3 and TRBJ2-1; the D gene is possibly TRBD2 (5 bases). The germline V gene has CDR1 SGHNT and CDR2 YENEEA. V lost 0 bases and J 9 bases, leaving 24 bases between the germline ends. This CDR3 has 18 residues. CDR3 region: CASSLDSRAGTQRGEQFF. CDR3 coding DNA: TGTGCCAGCAGCTTAGATTCTCGGGCGGGTACACAAAGAGGTGAGCAGTTCTTC.

V and J are TRBV7-2 and TRBJ1-1; perhaps TRBD1 as D (6 bases). The V end lost 2 bases, the J end lost 6 bases, and 7 bases lay between the germline ends. The germline gives CDR1 SGHTA, CDR2 FQGNSA. The CDR3 is 12 amino acids. The CDR3 coding sequence is TGTGCCAGCAGCTTACCAGGGGCTGAAGCTTTCTTT. Residues: CASSLPGAEAFF.

The chain employs TRBV6-1 and TRBJ2-1, with 10 nucleotides matching TRBD2. Trimming removed 3 bases from V and 12 bases from J; junction bases left unmatched: 14. The germline V gene has CDR1 MNHNS and CDR2 SASEGT. The CDR3 length is 16 residues. CDR3 DNA sequence: TGTGCCAGCAGTGACCCCTCTAGCGGGAGTCCGGGTGTGCAGTTCTTC. Its protein product is CASSDPSSGSPGVQFF.

J is TRBJ2-7 and V is TRBV10-3; TRBD2 matches 7 bases. The germline CDR1 and CDR2 sequences are ENHRY and SYGVKD. The V segment lost 3 bases and the J segment 1 base; nucleotides outside the gene matches: 3. The CDR3 is made up of 14 amino acids. CDR3: CAISDGRGSYEQYF. CDR3 coding DNA: TGTGCCATCAGTGATGGGAGGGGTTCCTACGAGCAGTACTTC.

This chain uses TRBV6-1 with TRBJ1-2, with D perhaps matching TRBD1 (5 bases). The CDR3 is made up of 14 amino acids. Germline V lookup: CDR1 MNHNS, CDR2 SASEGT. Between the trimmed V and J ends, which lost 2 bases and 3 bases, there was a span of 10 bases. The CDR3 loop reads CASSETAGYYGYTF. In DNA form, the CDR3 reads TGTGCCAGCAGTGAAACGGCAGGGTACTATGGCTACACCTTC.

This chain links TRBV2 with TRBJ1-2; no clear D. The CDR3 has 16 amino acids. Trimming removed 4 bases at V and 1 base at J, with 16 bases between. The germline CDR1 and CDR2 sequences are SNHLY and FYNNEI. In DNA, the CDR3 is TGTGCCAGCAGTGGTGGTCAGGCCCCCGTTAACTATGGCTACACCTTC. Encoded protein: CASSGGQAPVNYGYTF.

The chain employs TRBV4-1 and TRBJ2-5, with 9 nucleotides matching TRBD2. CDR3 size: 22 residues. V lost 2 bases to trimming and J lost 5 bases; unmatched junction nucleotides: 27. CDR1 is MGHRA and CDR2 is YSYEKL in the germline V gene. For the CDR3, the DNA is TGCGCCAGCAGCCAATTAATCCGGAAAAGCGGCCTTGGCGGGAGGGCCGGGGAGACCCAGTACTTC. Protein: CASSQLIRKSGLGGRAGETQYF.

This clone came up once. This chain joins TRBV27 and TRBJ2-2, with TRBD1 matching over 7 bases. The germline V gene encodes CDR1 MNHEY and CDR2 SMNVEV (reference sequence). CDR3 length equals 14 residues. J was trimmed by 4 bases and V by 9 bases; bases with no gene match: 8. CDR3 region: CASQETGTTGELFF. The CDR3 nucleotides are TGTGCCAGTCAGGAGACAGGGACCACCGGGGAGCTGTTTTTT.

This chain uses TRBV7-2 with TRBJ2-2; 13 positions match TRBD2. CDR1 is SGHTA, CDR2 FQGNSA, per germline. Trimming at V came to 1 base and at J to 4 bases, leaving 6 bases not matched to a gene. The CDR3 runs 18 residues. The CDR3 sequence: CASSLGTSGSARTGELFF. The CDR3 DNA follows: TGTGCCAGCAGCTTAGGGACTAGCGGGAGCGCACGCACCGGGGAGCTGTTTTTT.

In this sample, this clone turned up once. This chain uses TRBV7-9 with TRBJ1-6; the match to TRBD1 covers 10 bases. Trimming cost V 5 bases and J 13 bases; bases outside gene matches: 11. Germline V CDR1 and CDR2: SEHNR, FQNEAQ (reference sequence). This CDR3 spans 15 amino acids. CDR3 sequence reads: CASSPGQGRRYPLHF. CDR3 bases: TGTGCCAGCAGCCCGGGACAGGGGCGCCGGTATCCCCTCCACTTT.

J is TRBJ2-3 and V is TRBV5-4; no reliable D call. Trimming stripped 4 bases from V and 0 bases from J, with 3 bases between. Per the germline V gene, CDR1 is SGHNT and CDR2 is YYREEE (reference sequence). The CDR3 runs 12 residues. As DNA, the CDR3 is TGTGCCAGCAGCCTTAGCACAGATACGCAGTATTTT. Translating it yields CASSLSTDTQYF.

In its sample, this clone was seen once. The CDR3 here is CAWSVLQITDTQYF. DNA of the CDR3: TGTGCCTGGAGTGTACTACAAATCACAGATACGCAGTATTTT. This chain uses TRBV30 with TRBJ2-3, with D uncertain. The CDR3 runs 14 residues. Trimming shortened V by 0 bases and J by 2 bases, and 9 bases separated the two germline ends. CDR1 and CDR2 from the germline V gene are GTSNPN and SVGIG (reference sequence).

The J gene is TRBJ1-5, the V gene TRBV2; 8 bases line up with TRBD1. The CDR3 totals 13 residues. The V segment lost 7 bases and the J segment 5 bases; nucleotides outside the gene matches: 4. CDR1 is SNHLY and CDR2 is FYNNEI in the germline V gene. The CDR3 sequence: CASMDRVYQPQHF. CDR3 in DNA: TGTGCCAGCATGGACAGGGTTTATCAGCCCCAGCATTTT.

V is TRBV7-9 and J is TRBJ2-2, with TRBD1 as a possible D gene (6 bases). Germline assignment: CDR1 SEHNR and CDR2 FQNEAQ (reference sequence). This CDR3 contains 16 residues. Trimming removed 6 bases at V and 4 bases at J, with 18 bases between. The CDR3 here is CASRERPGVRTGELFF. Here the CDR3 DNA reads TGTGCCAGCAGGGAGCGCCCAGGGGTTCGCACCGGGGAGCTGTTTTTT.

V usage is TRBV4-2 and J usage is TRBJ1-1; D gene unclear. From germline, CDR1 is LGHNA and CDR2 YNFKEQ. Trimming left V 1 base short and J 5 bases short, with 14 bases between. This CDR3 is 15 amino acids long. The CDR3 DNA reads TGTGCCAGCAGCCAAGGAGCGGGGAGCGGGACTGAAGCTTTCTTT. Translating gives CASSQGAGSGTEAFF.

The chain carries TRBV27 and TRBJ1-5, with D perhaps TRBD1 (6 bases). This CDR3 spans 17 amino acids. From germline, CDR1 is MNHEY and CDR2 SMNVEV (reference sequence). Trimming removed 4 bases from V and 1 base from J, with 17 bases in between. The CDR3 region has the DNA TGTGCCAGCAGTTCATTCTTTGACAGGATAAGCAATCAGCCCCAGCATTTT. Its protein product is CASSSFFDRISNQPQHF.

This clone came up a few times. This sequence joins TRBV6-1 and TRBJ1-2; 8 positions match TRBD1. Per germline, CDR1 MNHNS and CDR2 SASEGT. V trimming: 0 bases; J trimming: 2 bases; junction bases outside the gene matches: 2. The CDR3 length is 15 residues. The CDR3 loop is CASSEATGENYGYTF. CDR3 nucleotide sequence: TGTGCCAGCAGTGAAGCGACAGGGGAAAACTATGGCTACACCTTC.

CDR3 region: CAITPSLAGLSGANVLTF. CDR3 DNA: TGTGCCATCACGCCTAGTCTAGCGGGGCTCTCTGGGGCCAACGTCCTGACTTTC. The chain carries TRBV10-3 and TRBJ2-6; 9 bases agree with TRBD2. J gave up 0 bases and V 7 bases, and 10 bases lay outside the gene matches. This CDR3 has 18 amino acids. Looked up from germline, CDR1 is ENHRY and CDR2 is SYGVKD.

The chain uses TRBV6-1 and TRBJ1-4, with D tentatively TRBD1 (5 bases). The CDR3 runs to 15 residues. V lost 11 bases, J lost 5 bases, and 21 bases lay in between. From germline, CDR1 is MNHNS and CDR2 SASEGT. The CDR3 coding sequence is TGTGCCTCAACCCGCGGGGGGGTAAACAATGAAAAACTGTTTTTT. Translation: CASTRGGVNNEKLFF.

The genes are TRBV19 and TRBJ1-4, with 7 bases matching TRBD1. With 8 bases clipped from V and 0 bases from J, the junction kept 6 bases outside the gene matches. The CDR3 totals 15 residues. CDR1 is LNHDA, CDR2 SQIVND, per germline (reference sequence). The CDR3 reads CASGTVIPTNEKLFF. The CDR3, as DNA: TGTGCCAGTGGGACAGTCATTCCAACTAATGAAAAACTGTTTTTT.

The rearrangement uses TRBV20-1 and TRBJ1-2, with D possibly TRBD1 on 6 matching bases. The germline V gene encodes CDR1 DFQATT and CDR2 SNEGSKA (reference sequence). Trimming stripped 5 bases from V and 8 bases from J, with 12 bases between. The CDR3 consists of 11 residues. This CDR3 is CSAPRGAGYTF. CDR3 bases: TGCAGTGCTCCCCGGGGGGCCGGCTACACCTTC.

V and J are TRBV30 and TRBJ2-7; 10 positions agree with TRBD2. The CDR3 contains 14 residues. Germline V lookup: CDR1 GTSNPN, CDR2 SVGIG (reference sequence). J was trimmed by 2 bases and V by 4 bases; bases with no gene match: 5. In DNA, the CDR3 is TGTGCCTGGACCAGGACTAGCGGCCCCTACGAGCAGTACTTC. Protein: CAWTRTSGPYEQYF.

The chain links TRBV19 to TRBJ2-2, with D maybe TRBD2 (6 bases). V lost 11 bases and J 5 bases, leaving 21 bases between the germline ends. The CDR3 consists of 15 residues. Germline V gene sequence: CDR1 LNHDA, CDR2 SQIVND (reference sequence). The CDR3 nucleotides are TGTGCCTCTACTTTAGCGGCCATTGAAACCGGGGAGCTGTTTTTT. Protein: CASTLAAIETGELFF.

V gene TRBV27 combines with J gene TRBJ2-6, with D uncertain. Trimming shortened V by 5 bases and J by 0 bases, and 11 bases separated the two germline ends. The CDR3 is made up of 16 amino acids. Germline lookup yields CDR1 MNHEY and CDR2 SMNVEV (reference sequence). The DNA for the CDR3 is TGTGCCAGCAGTCCAGCAGACTTCTCTGGGGCCAACGTCCTGACTTTC. As protein: CASSPADFSGANVLTF.

The genes are TRBV9 and TRBJ2-3; D call uncertain. Germline V gene lookup returns CDR1 SGDLS and CDR2 YYNGEE. The CDR3 extends over 13 amino acids. V lost 6 bases, J lost 2 bases, and 10 bases lay in between. The CDR3 region is CASKTGDTDTQYF. The DNA for the CDR3 is TGTGCCAGCAAAACTGGTGACACAGATACGCAGTATTTT.

The rearrangement joins TRBV4-1 to TRBJ2-2, with TRBD2 matching 7 bases. The germline V gene encodes CDR1 MGHRA and CDR2 YSYEKL. The V and J ends lost 0 bases and 2 bases, in that order; junction bases with no gene match: 6. The CDR3 sequence is 17 residues long. The CDR3 nucleotides read TGCGCCAGCAGCCAAGATCGTCTAGCGGTAAACACCGGGGAGCTGTTTTTT. Protein product: CASSQDRLAVNTGELFF.